Listed below are T cell receptor beta chains from one sample, sequenced in a study of vaccination and CD4 T cells after COVID-19. From the PCR reads, TCRdb called clonotypes with MiXCR, one entry per CDR3 protein. Of about 11,000 distinct CDR3 sequences listed, about 30% are singletons. Their antigen targets remain unknown. Sequenced material: CD4+ T cells from blood, cultured in vitro. These receptors all come from a human donor in good health. Both conserved end residues are trimmed from each CDR3. The listing skips clone size in some rows; elsewhere it reads once, few, many or a size class.

TRBV28,TRBJ2-3,NA,ASIGTSGLDTQY
TRBV20-1,TRBJ1-1,medium-sized,SASFMNTEAF
TRBV20-1,TRBJ2-7,NA,SASGGGSYEQY
TRBV20-1,TRBJ2-7,few,SARIAGAPFEQY
TRBV6-2/TRBV6-3,TRBJ2-1,NA,ASSYGAGVSDEQF
TRBV6-2/TRBV6-3,TRBJ2-1,NA,ASRAALPGTSGLIYNEQF
TRBV28,TRBJ1-3,few,ASTGPARDTIY
TRBV19,TRBJ2-3,NA,ASSIDPVADTQY
TRBV7-3,TRBJ2-3,NA,ASSLLAGYTDTQY
TRBV7-2,TRBJ2-3,few,ASSPAGGGDTQY
TRBV7-2,TRBJ2-1,few,ASSLGTSGSYNEQF
TRBV7-9,TRBJ1-2,NA,ASSLNQGHGYT
TRBV20-1,TRBJ2-7,NA,SASPSGYEQY
TRBV30,TRBJ2-5,NA,AWGTSASGTQY
TRBV15,TRBJ2-6,few,ATSRDPVKSSGANVLT
TRBV28,TRBJ1-5,few,ASGGNSNQPQH
TRBV27,TRBJ1-2,NA,ASSLSRGRGRNYGYT
TRBV6-1,TRBJ1-5,medium-sized,ASRTELYSNQPQH
TRBV9,TRBJ1-1,once,ASSVGPRTNTEAF
TRBV10-3,TRBJ2-1,NA,ATRQGPPNEQF
TRBV20-1,TRBJ2-5,NA,SAPGGQETQY
TRBV20-1,TRBJ1-4,NA,SARDRTGNEKLF
TRBV20-1,TRBJ2-3,NA,SAIPQRDPTDTQY
TRBV27,TRBJ2-5,few,ASSLGIAGGSGTQY
TRBV5-4,TRBJ2-2,NA,ASSLFSLPGELF
TRBV4-2,TRBJ2-1,NA,ASSQDGVGGTNEQF
TRBV20-1,TRBJ2-4,few,SARSSGAKNIQY
TRBV20-1,TRBJ2-2,few,SASEGGSTGELF
TRBV28,TRBJ1-2,few,ASIPGGGSHYGYT
TRBV7-2,TRBJ2-7,once,ASSSGGGGRIYEQY
TRBV28,TRBJ1-6,few,ASITGTGGLLNSPLH
TRBV4-2,TRBJ2-7,NA,ASSQDSGGGAYEQY
TRBV6-5,TRBJ2-3,NA,ASSYTSTDTQY
TRBV11-3,TRBJ2-1,NA,ASSLGLAGVHEQF
TRBV5-4,TRBJ2-7,NA,ASSLGLGRDYEQY
TRBV20-1,TRBJ2-3,NA,SARDFSGPTDTQY
TRBV6-1,TRBJ2-5,few,ATQDRGRLETQY
TRBV7-9,TRBJ2-1,NA,ASSPKRRIGNEQF
TRBV11-1,TRBJ2-5,few,ASSPGQGEETQY
TRBV19,TRBJ1-2,few,ASSIFSAVNYGYT
TRBV20-1,TRBJ1-5,medium-sized,SARDLPDREPQH
TRBV20-1,TRBJ2-1,few,SAHTGDSYNEQF
TRBV29-1,TRBJ2-5,NA,SAEDRGGGETQY
TRBV7-3,TRBJ2-6,few,ASSLMGGANVLT
TRBV5-8,TRBJ1-1,NA,ASSFGRGMNTEAF
TRBV10-3,TRBJ2-5,few,AISRDRATETQY
TRBV9,TRBJ1-6,large,ASSAQLTYNSPLH
TRBV28,TRBJ2-7,few,ASPGGGSGSYEQY
TRBV15,TRBJ1-5,medium-sized,ATSRTPRGVSDQPQH
TRBV7-8,TRBJ1-1,few,ASSSRQGYSAF
TRBV7-2,TRBJ2-7,few,ASSLGPGQGIDEQY
TRBV10-3,TRBJ2-3,NA,AIRKGQGLGDTQY
TRBV2,TRBJ2-7,few,ASILAGGYEQY
TRBV27,TRBJ2-1,NA,ASSSTSGRTYNEQF
TRBV7-2,TRBJ1-2,medium-sized,ASSLLAGRGYT
TRBV27,TRBJ1-3,few,ASSAWDGYSGNTIY
TRBV2,TRBJ1-1,few,ASSELGRLRF
TRBV15,TRBJ2-7,medium-sized,ATSRSWTGSSYEQY